This T cell receptor beta chain was sequenced during a study of blood T cell repertoires in COVID-19. For the study at large: There were acute and convalescent COVID-19 samples, and they came from the United States, Italy and Spain.

The CDR3 loop spans 14 amino acids. Germline CDR1 and CDR2: SGHTS and YDEGEE. Trimming left V 2 bases short and J 4 bases short, with 10 bases between. Study processing details: The assay estimated nucleated cells by amplifying reference gene primers. Here immunoSEQ multiplex PCR was the method, and the copy in TCRdb shows in-frame clones only, minus some. V and J calls and clone size come straight from that table; D and trimming were deduced from the DNA. The table records about 26,000 clones, about 90% of them present only once. The chain carries TRBV5-8 and TRBJ1-3, with D unclear. The sequencing sample was made of peripheral blood. The receptor's source is a human donor in a cohort sampled during active COVID-19. As DNA, the CDR3 is TGTGCCAGCAGCTTCCCGGCGGCAGGAAACACCATATATTTT. It specifies CASSFPAAGNTIYF.